Sequencing of this TCR beta chain was carried out in a study of T cells after somatic rescue of genetic block. The CDR3 length is 15 residues. The V gene lost 5 bases and the J gene lost 2 bases, with 13 bases spanning the gap. CDR1 and CDR2 (germline): SGHTA, FQGNSA. Only one count was recorded for this clone. The protocol was immunoSEQ multiplex PCR, while the TCRdb copy is restricted to in-frame clones and leaves out a portion. This table holds 68,000 or so clones, 85% to 95% found once. The source is a man aged 35-49 years. The genes are TRBV7-2 and TRBJ1-3, with TRBD1 as a possible D gene (6 bases). Sequenced input: peripheral blood mononuclear cells (PBMCs). The CDR3, as DNA: TGTGCCAGCAGCCGATCAGGGGAAGCTGGAAACACCATATATTTT. It yields the protein CASSRSGEAGNTIYF.